This T cell receptor (beta chain) was captured by sequencing in a study of T cells expressing NK-cell markers. One entry per CDR3 protein, without DNA, is what TCRdb gives after re-calling the 5' RACE reads. The sample data list a few hundred thousand distinct CDR3 sequences. Germline lookup yields CDR1 SGHTA and CDR2 FQGNSA. The CDR3 has 13 amino acids. The V call is TRBV7-2, the J call TRBJ1-3. Sequencing used blood T cells: a sorted CD56 or NKG2C T cell subset, CD4+ or CD8+ T cells, or bulk PBMC T cells (not recorded which). The sequence was obtained from a man aged 18-30 years in good health. This CDR3 is CASSSRPGNTIYF. Looking up the rest from reference TRBV7-2 and TRBJ1-3 gives the full variable domain: GAGVSQSPSNKVTEKGKDVELRCDPISGHTALYWYRQSLGQGLEFLIYFQGNSAPDKSGLPSDRFSAERTGGSVSTLTIQRTQQEDSAVYLCASSSRPGNTIYFGEGSWLTVV.